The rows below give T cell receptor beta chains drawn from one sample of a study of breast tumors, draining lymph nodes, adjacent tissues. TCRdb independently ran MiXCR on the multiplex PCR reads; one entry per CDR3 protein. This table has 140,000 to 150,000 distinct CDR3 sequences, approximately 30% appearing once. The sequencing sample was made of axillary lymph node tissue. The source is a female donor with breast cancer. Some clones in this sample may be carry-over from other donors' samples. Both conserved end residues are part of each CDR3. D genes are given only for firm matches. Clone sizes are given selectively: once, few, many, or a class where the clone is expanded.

cdr3_aa: CASSEAPTGGGWAYTF
cdr3_nt: TGTGCCAGCAGTGAAGCGCCCACAGGGGGTGGATGGGCCTACACCTTC
d_call: TRBD1
clone_size: many
cdr3_length: 16
j_call: TRBJ1-2
v_call: TRBV6-1

cdr3_aa: CASSSPGRRPGYGYTF
cdr3_nt: TGTGCCAGCAGCTCTCCGGGCCGACGCCCGGGATATGGCTACACCTTC
d_call: -
clone_size: many
cdr3_length: 16
j_call: TRBJ1-2
v_call: TRBV7-2

cdr3_aa: CASSLRGAGGNIQYF
cdr3_nt: TGTGCCAGCAGCTTAAGGGGGGCCGGGGGAAACATTCAGTACTTC
d_call: -
clone_size: many
cdr3_length: 15
j_call: TRBJ2-4
v_call: TRBV11-2

cdr3_aa: CASSTRKTASYTQYF
cdr3_nt: TGTGCCAGCAGTACGCGTAAGACTGCCTCGTATACCCAGTACTTC
d_call: -
clone_size: many
cdr3_length: 15
j_call: TRBJ2-5
v_call: TRBV25-1

cdr3_aa: CSARDPGGVYEQYF
cdr3_nt: TGCAGTGCTAGAGATCCCGGGGGGGTCTACGAGCAGTACTTC
d_call: TRBD2
clone_size: -
cdr3_length: 14
j_call: TRBJ2-7
v_call: TRBV20-1

cdr3_aa: CASRTGDKPQYF
cdr3_nt: TGTGCCAGTAGGACAGGGGATAAGCCCCAGTACTTC
d_call: TRBD1
clone_size: -
cdr3_length: 12
j_call: TRBJ2-5
v_call: TRBV19

cdr3_aa: CASSTGIQETQYF
cdr3_nt: TGTGCCAGCAGCACAGGGATACAAGAGACCCAGTACTTC
d_call: -
clone_size: many
cdr3_length: 13
j_call: TRBJ2-5
v_call: TRBV11-1

cdr3_aa: CSARIGVAQETQYF
cdr3_nt: TGCAGTGCTAGAATCGGGGTCGCTCAAGAGACCCAGTACTTC
d_call: -
clone_size: many
cdr3_length: 14
j_call: TRBJ2-5
v_call: TRBV20-1

cdr3_aa: CASSIGEIGNYGYTF
cdr3_nt: TGTGCCAGTAGTATAGGGGAGATCGGGAACTATGGCTACACCTTC
d_call: -
clone_size: many
cdr3_length: 15
j_call: TRBJ1-2
v_call: TRBV19

cdr3_aa: CSVFKFGETQYF
cdr3_nt: TGCAGTGTCTTCAAATTCGGGGAGACCCAGTACTTC
d_call: -
clone_size: many
cdr3_length: 12
j_call: TRBJ2-5
v_call: TRBV20-1

cdr3_aa: CASSLGGGEYEQYF
cdr3_nt: TGTGCCAGCAGCCTTGGCGGGGGTGAATACGAGCAGTACTTC
d_call: TRBD2
clone_size: -
cdr3_length: 14
j_call: TRBJ2-7
v_call: TRBV9

cdr3_aa: CAGSSRPSYEQYF
cdr3_nt: TGTGCCGGCAGTTCTAGGCCCAGTTACGAGCAGTACTTC
d_call: -
clone_size: -
cdr3_length: 13
j_call: TRBJ2-7
v_call: TRBV27

cdr3_aa: CASTDVGEKLFF
cdr3_nt: TGTGCCAGCACCGATGTCGGGGAAAAACTGTTTTTT
d_call: -
clone_size: many
cdr3_length: 12
j_call: TRBJ1-4
v_call: TRBV7-9

cdr3_aa: CASSSNTGTNEKLFF
cdr3_nt: TGTGCCAGCAGCTCCAATACAGGGACTAATGAAAAACTGTTTTTT
d_call: -
clone_size: many
cdr3_length: 15
j_call: TRBJ1-4
v_call: TRBV7-6

cdr3_aa: CASSLAPGATYRGYTF
cdr3_nt: TGCGCCAGCAGCTTGGCCCCGGGGGCTACATACCGTGGCTACACCTTC
d_call: -
clone_size: many
cdr3_length: 16
j_call: TRBJ1-2
v_call: TRBV5-1

cdr3_aa: CASSPGWADQPQHF
cdr3_nt: TGTGCCAGCAGCCCTGGGTGGGCAGATCAGCCCCAGCATTTT
d_call: -
clone_size: many
cdr3_length: 14
j_call: TRBJ1-5
v_call: TRBV7-9

cdr3_aa: CASSLARFYEQYF
cdr3_nt: TGTGCCAGCAGCTTAGCCAGATTCTACGAGCAGTACTTC
d_call: -
clone_size: many
cdr3_length: 13
j_call: TRBJ2-7
v_call: TRBV7-9

cdr3_aa: CASSIGETQYF
cdr3_nt: TGCGCCAGCAGCATAGGGGAGACCCAGTACTTC
d_call: -
clone_size: many
cdr3_length: 11
j_call: TRBJ2-5
v_call: TRBV5-1

cdr3_aa: CASRDGHQETQYF
cdr3_nt: TGTGCCAGCCGGGACGGACACCAAGAGACCCAGTACTTC
d_call: -
clone_size: -
cdr3_length: 13
j_call: TRBJ2-5
v_call: TRBV2

cdr3_aa: CASSNPGQEPTQPQHF
cdr3_nt: TGTGCCAGTAGTAATCCGGGACAGGAGCCCACCCAGCCCCAGCATTTT
d_call: TRBD1
clone_size: -
cdr3_length: 16
j_call: TRBJ1-5
v_call: TRBV19

cdr3_aa: CASSFPGNSYNEQFF
cdr3_nt: TGTGCCAGCAGTTTCCCGGGGAACTCCTACAATGAGCAGTTCTTC
d_call: -
clone_size: many
cdr3_length: 15
j_call: TRBJ2-1
v_call: TRBV27

cdr3_aa: CASSPSIGEGAGANVLTF
cdr3_nt: TGTGCCAGCTCACCATCAATCGGGGAGGGGGCTGGGGCCAACGTCCTGACTTTC
d_call: -
clone_size: -
cdr3_length: 18
j_call: TRBJ2-6
v_call: TRBV18

cdr3_aa: CSARGDRGRKETQYF
cdr3_nt: TGCAGTGCTAGAGGTGACAGGGGGCGAAAAGAGACCCAGTACTTC
d_call: TRBD1
clone_size: many
cdr3_length: 15
j_call: TRBJ2-5
v_call: TRBV20-1

cdr3_aa: CSSLGGGSSTDTQYF
cdr3_nt: TGCAGCAGTCTGGGGGGCGGATCTAGCACAGATACGCAGTATTTT
d_call: -
clone_size: many
cdr3_length: 15
j_call: TRBJ2-3
v_call: TRBV29-1

cdr3_aa: CASSDLGQAVSTDTQYF
cdr3_nt: TGTGCCAGCAGCGATCTCGGACAGGCTGTGAGCACAGATACGCAGTATTTT
d_call: TRBD1
clone_size: -
cdr3_length: 17
j_call: TRBJ2-3
v_call: TRBV7-9

cdr3_aa: CASSLENRVYGYTF
cdr3_nt: TGCGCCAGCAGCTTGGAAAACAGGGTTTATGGCTACACCTTC
d_call: -
clone_size: many
cdr3_length: 14
j_call: TRBJ1-2
v_call: TRBV5-1

cdr3_aa: CASSPSGGAIEGYTF
cdr3_nt: TGTGCCAGCAGCCCCTCCGGAGGGGCTATCGAGGGCTACACCTTC
d_call: -
clone_size: many
cdr3_length: 15
j_call: TRBJ1-2
v_call: TRBV7-2

cdr3_aa: CASSLLQGPETQYF
cdr3_nt: TGCGCCAGCAGCTTGTTACAGGGCCCAGAGACCCAGTACTTC
d_call: -
clone_size: many
cdr3_length: 14
j_call: TRBJ2-5
v_call: TRBV5-1

cdr3_aa: CASSFGGSTGELFF
cdr3_nt: TGTGCCAGCAGTTTCGGGGGGTCCACCGGGGAGCTGTTTTTT
d_call: TRBD2
clone_size: -
cdr3_length: 14
j_call: TRBJ2-2
v_call: TRBV27

cdr3_aa: CAISPGQLTYEQYF
cdr3_nt: TGTGCCATCAGCCCGGGACAATTGACCTACGAGCAGTACTTC
d_call: -
clone_size: -
cdr3_length: 14
j_call: TRBJ2-7
v_call: TRBV10-3

cdr3_aa: CASSTTRTDTQYF
cdr3_nt: TGTGCCAGCTCAACCACTCGGACAGATACGCAGTATTTT
d_call: -
clone_size: many
cdr3_length: 13
j_call: TRBJ2-3
v_call: TRBV18

cdr3_aa: CASRSVTYNEQFF
cdr3_nt: TGTGCCAGCAGATCCGTTACCTACAATGAGCAGTTCTTC
d_call: -
clone_size: many
cdr3_length: 13
j_call: TRBJ2-1
v_call: TRBV2

cdr3_aa: CASSQGSSGGAFF
cdr3_nt: TGTGCCAGCAGCCAAGGTAGTTCGGGAGGAGCTTTCTTT
d_call: -
clone_size: -
cdr3_length: 13
j_call: TRBJ1-1
v_call: TRBV3-2

cdr3_aa: CASSQAGLAGGHNYEQYF
cdr3_nt: TGTGCCAGCAGCCAAGCGGGACTAGCGGGGGGGCATAACTACGAGCAGTACTTC
d_call: TRBD2
clone_size: once
cdr3_length: 18
j_call: TRBJ2-7
v_call: TRBV2

cdr3_aa: CARRPGQGGNSPLHF
cdr3_nt: TGTGCCAGGCGCCCCGGACAGGGAGGTAATTCACCCCTCCACTTT
d_call: TRBD1
clone_size: -
cdr3_length: 15
j_call: TRBJ1-6
v_call: TRBV7-9

cdr3_aa: CASSVGDGAYEQSF
cdr3_nt: -
d_call: -
clone_size: -
cdr3_length: 14
j_call: TRBJ2-7
v_call: TRBV9

cdr3_aa: CAISESTTGDYGETQYF
cdr3_nt: TGTGCCATCAGTGAGTCGACGACAGGGGATTATGGGGAGACCCAGTACTTC
d_call: TRBD1
clone_size: many
cdr3_length: 17
j_call: TRBJ2-5
v_call: TRBV10-3

cdr3_aa: CASSFGGQTDTQYF
cdr3_nt: TGTGCCAGCAGTTTCGGGGGGCAAACAGATACGCAGTATTTT
d_call: -
clone_size: many
cdr3_length: 14
j_call: TRBJ2-3
v_call: TRBV28

cdr3_aa: CSARRMETQYF
cdr3_nt: TGCAGTGCTAGACGTATGGAGACCCAGTACTTC
d_call: -
clone_size: many
cdr3_length: 11
j_call: TRBJ2-5
v_call: TRBV20-1

cdr3_aa: CASSRGTSGGLGADTQYF
cdr3_nt: TGTGCTAGCAGCCGAGGGACTAGCGGGGGTTTAGGCGCAGATACGCAGTATTTT
d_call: TRBD2
clone_size: -
cdr3_length: 18
j_call: TRBJ2-3
v_call: TRBV7-3

cdr3_aa: CASSQHLNEKLFF
cdr3_nt: TGTGCCAGCTCACAACACCTCAATGAAAAACTGTTTTTT
d_call: -
clone_size: many
cdr3_length: 13
j_call: TRBJ1-4
v_call: TRBV18

cdr3_aa: CSARAQGTNEKLFF
cdr3_nt: TGCAGTGCTAGAGCACAGGGGACTAATGAAAAACTGTTTTTT
d_call: TRBD1
clone_size: -
cdr3_length: 14
j_call: TRBJ1-4
v_call: TRBV20-1

cdr3_aa: CASSLVSSGGANEQFF
cdr3_nt: TGTGCCAGCAGCTTAGTTTCCAGCGGGGGGGCCAATGAGCAGTTCTTC
d_call: TRBD2
clone_size: many
cdr3_length: 16
j_call: TRBJ2-1
v_call: TRBV11-2

cdr3_aa: CATSRGAGGILYF
cdr3_nt: TGTGCCACCAGCAGAGGGGCAGGGGGTATTCTGTACTTC
d_call: TRBD1
clone_size: many
cdr3_length: 13
j_call: TRBJ2-7
v_call: TRBV15

cdr3_aa: CATRGTDTGELFF
cdr3_nt: TGTGCCACCAGAGGGACAGACACCGGGGAGCTGTTTTTT
d_call: TRBD1
clone_size: many
cdr3_length: 13
j_call: TRBJ2-2
v_call: TRBV19

cdr3_aa: CASSLVRTSGGLYEQYF
cdr3_nt: TGTGCCAGCAGCTTAGTCCGGACTAGCGGGGGACTATACGAGCAGTACTTC
d_call: TRBD2
clone_size: many
cdr3_length: 17
j_call: TRBJ2-7
v_call: TRBV11-2

cdr3_aa: CASSRDGGHEQFF
cdr3_nt: TGTGCCAGCAGCCGGGACGGTGGGCATGAGCAGTTCTTC
d_call: -
clone_size: many
cdr3_length: 13
j_call: TRBJ2-1
v_call: TRBV27

cdr3_aa: CASNTRGREAGNTIYF
cdr3_nt: TGCGCCAGCAACACCCGGGGGCGCGAAGCTGGAAACACCATATATTTT
d_call: -
clone_size: -
cdr3_length: 16
j_call: TRBJ1-3
v_call: TRBV4-3

cdr3_aa: CASSRGQNTDTQYF
cdr3_nt: TGTGCCAGCAGCCGAGGACAGAACACAGATACGCAGTATTTT
d_call: -
clone_size: many
cdr3_length: 14
j_call: TRBJ2-3
v_call: TRBV7-6

cdr3_aa: CASSFAPGGNQPQHF
cdr3_nt: TGTGCCAGCAGTTTCGCGCCCGGGGGCAATCAGCCCCAGCATTTT
d_call: -
clone_size: few
cdr3_length: 15
j_call: TRBJ1-5
v_call: TRBV12-3/TRBV12-4

cdr3_aa: CASSQDQGAGSTGELFF
cdr3_nt: TGTGCCAGCTCCCAAGACCAGGGGGCGGGGAGCACCGGGGAGCTGTTTTTT
d_call: TRBD1
clone_size: -
cdr3_length: 17
j_call: TRBJ2-2
v_call: TRBV18

cdr3_aa: CASSLASGYNNEQFF
cdr3_nt: TGTGCCAGCAGCTTAGCAAGTGGCTACAACAATGAGCAGTTCTTC
d_call: -
clone_size: many
cdr3_length: 15
j_call: TRBJ2-1
v_call: TRBV7-2

cdr3_aa: CASSPGTGDHEQYF
cdr3_nt: TGTGCCAGTAGCCCCGGGACAGGGGACCACGAGCAGTACTTC
d_call: TRBD1
clone_size: once
cdr3_length: 14
j_call: TRBJ2-7
v_call: TRBV19